This T cell receptor beta chain is drawn from a study of CD8+CD57+ T cells in acquired aplastic anemia. Study-level information: Yields of DNA that came from sorted CD4+ and CD8+ cells averaged 3.2 ug.

Genomic DNA served as template for TCR beta VDJ and CDR3 profiling. TCRdb reanalysed the reads using MiXCR and keeps one entry per CDR3 protein. The table shows approximately 58,000 distinct CDR3 sequences, with about 56% occurring only once. The sequenced patients had an expansion of CD8+CD57+ cells seen by flow cytometry. Blood was sampled before the patients had received any therapy. The germline CDR1 and CDR2 sequences are SGHRS and YFSETQ. The CDR3 runs 14 residues. J is TRBJ1-2 and V is TRBV5-1; D unclear. The origin of this receptor is a human donor with aplastic anemia. Material: sorted CD4+, CD8+, or CD8+CD57+ T cells (not recorded which) from PBMCs. In DNA, the CDR3 is TGCTCCGGCAGCTTGGAGGGCCAAAACTATGGCTACACCTTC. Its protein is CSGSLEGQNYGYTF.